A single sample is the source of the 11 T cell receptor beta chains below, sequenced in a study of cytomegalovirus exposure and HLA in healthy donors. Clones were read by immunoSEQ multiplex PCR, and TCRdb kept only the in-frame ones, dropping some. The data contain approximately 300,000 clones, more than 80% of them singletons. The sample consisted of PBMCs. The origin of the receptors is a woman between 18 and 29 years old in good health and CMV-seronegative.

The chain combines TRBV15 with TRBJ2-2, with 8 bases identical to TRBD1. CDR3 size: 16 residues. V lost 0 bases and J lost 2; bases outside the gene matches: 2. Germline V gene data show CDR1 as LNHNV and CDR2 as YYDKDF (reference sequence). CDR3 coding DNA: TGTGCCACCAGCAGAGAAACAGGGGGAAACACCGGGGAGCTGTTTTTT. This codes for CATSRETGGNTGELFF.

V usage is TRBV6-4 and J usage is TRBJ2-1; weak D call: TRBD2 (6 bases). The CDR3 length is 19 residues. Trimming shortened V by 5 bases and J by 8 bases, and 31 bases separated the two germline ends. Germline CDR1 is MRHNA and CDR2 is SNTAGT. The CDR3 coding sequence is TGTGCCAGCAGTATCCCATCTTCCTCTCTAGCGAGAGAGGGCGATGAGCAGTTCTTC. Translation: CASSIPSSSLAREGDEQFF.

V is TRBV7-2 and J is TRBJ2-7, with D maybe TRBD2 (6 bases). CDR1 SGHTA and CDR2 FQGNSA come from the germline V gene. The CDR3 consists of 14 residues. V lost 5 bases and J lost 3, with 14 bases in between. The CDR3 region is CASSPIRGYYEQYF. In nucleotides, the CDR3 is TGTGCCAGCAGCCCCATTCGGGGGTACTACGAGCAGTACTTC.

CDR3 region: CASSLMGREKNEQFF. DNA for the CDR3: TGTGCCAGCAGCTTGATGGGGCGGGAGAAGAATGAGCAGTTCTTC. The chain couples TRBV5-4 to TRBJ2-1; TRBD2 agrees at 7 bases. CDR3 length: 15 residues. V gave up 1 base and J gave up 7 bases; unmatched junction bases: 8. In germline, CDR1 is SGHNT, CDR2 YYREEE (reference sequence).

The chain couples TRBV18 to TRBJ2-7; the match to TRBD2 covers 8 bases. The V segment lost 6 bases and the J segment 1 base; nucleotides outside the gene matches: 5. The CDR3 has 14 amino acids. Germline V gives CDR1 KGHSH, CDR2 LQKENI. CDR3 loop: CASSGGEGSYEQYF. Written as DNA, the CDR3 is TGTGCCAGCTCCGGGGGGGAGGGATCCTACGAGCAGTACTTC.

The chain carries TRBV5-6 and TRBJ2-4; D is possibly TRBD2 (6 bases). With 1 base removed from V and 5 bases from J, the gap between germline ends came to 10 bases. This CDR3 spans 14 amino acids. Germline V gene lookup returns CDR1 SGHDT and CDR2 YYEEEE. Here the CDR3 DNA reads TGTGCCAGCAGCTTGAGTGGGGAGGAAAACATTCAGTACTTC. Residues: CASSLSGEENIQYF.

A single count supports this clone. The V gene is TRBV19, the J gene TRBJ1-1, with TRBD1 identical over 7 bases. V lost 8 bases to trimming and J lost 0 bases; unmatched junction nucleotides: 3. There are 13 residues in the CDR3. CDR1 is LNHDA, CDR2 SQIVND, per germline (reference sequence). The CDR3 DNA is TGTGCCAGTGGGGACAGCATGAACACTGAAGCTTTCTTT. This sequence encodes CASGDSMNTEAFF.

V gene TRBV2 combines with J gene TRBJ2-2; TRBD2 aligns across 9 bases. Losses at the gene ends were 6 bases for V and 3 bases for J; bases not matched to a gene: 2. The CDR3 sequence is 14 residues long. Germline CDR1 reads SNHLY; CDR2 reads FYNNEI. CDR3 bases: TGTGCCAGCAGGCGGGAGGGTGACACCGGGGAGCTGTTTTTT. Amino acids: CASRREGDTGELFF.

This chain joins TRBV7-2 and TRBJ2-2; D unclear. This CDR3 comprises 14 residues. Germline-derived CDR1 and CDR2 are SGHTA and FQGNSA. The V end was cut by 5 bases, the J end by 4 bases, with 11 bases between. DNA of the CDR3: TGTGCCAGCAGCCAACCCGTGGCCACCGGGGAGCTGTTTTTT. As protein: CASSQPVATGELFF.

The chain recombines TRBV27 with TRBJ1-5; TRBD1 matches 7 bases. This CDR3 is built from 16 residues. The germline V gene has CDR1 MNHEY and CDR2 SMNVEV (reference sequence). V gave up 5 bases and J gave up 0 bases; unmatched junction bases: 7. The chain's CDR3 is CASSQWTGNSNQPQHF. The CDR3 coding sequence is TGTGCCAGCAGTCAGTGGACAGGTAATAGCAATCAGCCCCAGCATTTT.

This clone has just one count. J is TRBJ1-2 and V is TRBV5-1, with unresolved D. CDR1 and CDR2 (germline): SGHRS, YFSETQ. Trimming shortened V by 4 bases and J by 4 bases, and 11 bases separated the two germline ends. The CDR3 is made up of 13 amino acids. CDR3 DNA sequence: TGCGCCAGCAGCGGCGGAGGCGCCTATGGCTACACCTTC. It yields the protein CASSGGGAYGYTF.